This is a list of T cell receptor beta chains from one sample in a study of blood T cell repertoires in COVID-19. The repertoire was sequenced with immunoSEQ multiplex PCR; TCRdb's copy has only in-frame clones and lacks some. The sample lists about 150,000 clones; 83% were seen once. Sequencing was carried out using peripheral blood. Receptor source: a woman in her sixties or seventies who had recovered from COVID-19. Both conserved end residues are part of each CDR3. The D gene is left open where the match is weak. Some rows have no size entry. The others give once, few or many, or a class for an expanded clone.

clone_size | d_call | j_call | cdr3_length | v_call | cdr3_nt | cdr3_aa
NA | NA | TRBJ1-4 | 15 | TRBV29-1 | TGCAGCGTGGAGGGTGAAATGGGCACTAATGAAAAACTGTTTTTT | CSVEGEMGTNEKLFF
NA | NA | TRBJ2-5 | 11 | TRBV2 | TGTGCCAGCAGCCTAGCCTCGTTCCAGTACTTC | CASSLASFQYF
NA | NA | TRBJ2-3 | 17 | TRBV5-4 | TGTGCCAGCAGCAATCCCCGGGGCGGGATTGGGGTAGATACGCAGTATTTT | CASSNPRGGIGVDTQYF
once | TRBD2 | TRBJ2-5 | 18 | TRBV7-8 | TGTGCCAGCAGCCGGACGGGACTAGCGGGGGTCCGGGGGGAGACCCAGTACTTC | CASSRTGLAGVRGETQYF
NA | NA | TRBJ1-2 | 13 | TRBV7-9 | TGTGCCAGCACGAGAGCGGGGGACTATGGCTACACCTTC | CASTRAGDYGYTF
NA | NA | TRBJ2-7 | 13 | TRBV13 | TGTGCCAGCAGCTTAGCCCCTGGGGGGGAGCAGTACTTC | CASSLAPGGEQYF
NA | TRBD1 | TRBJ2-6 | 18 | TRBV3-1/TRBV3-2 | TGTGCCAGCAGCCCCCGGGGGACAGGGTACTCTGGGGCCAACGTCCTGACTTTC | CASSPRGTGYSGANVLTF
NA | TRBD1 | TRBJ1-2 | 15 | TRBV18 | TGTGCCAGCTCACCAGGGACAGGGCGACCTATGGCCTACACCTTC | CASSPGTGRPMAYTF
NA | NA | TRBJ1-1 | 14 | TRBV5-5 | TGTGCCAGCAGCTGGGCGTTCATGAACACTGAAGCTTTCTTT | CASSWAFMNTEAFF
NA | NA | TRBJ1-1 | 10 | TRBV30 | TGTGCCTGGACCCCCCCAACAGGTCTCTTT | CAWTPPTGLF
NA | TRBD1 | TRBJ2-3 | 16 | TRBV6-6 | TGTGCCAGCAGTTACCCGACAGGGTCTGGCACAGATACGCAGTATTTT | CASSYPTGSGTDTQYF
once | NA | TRBJ1-4 | 17 | TRBV11-2 | TGTGCCAGCAGCTTAAGTGTCTCGACAGTTAGAAATGAAAAACTGTTTTTT | CASSLSVSTVRNEKLFF
NA | TRBD1 | TRBJ2-4 | 16 | TRBV5-6 | TGTGCCAGCAGCTTGGGGACCGGGACAGGGAAAAACATTCAGTACTTC | CASSLGTGTGKNIQYF
NA | TRBD1 | TRBJ1-5 | 14 | TRBV28 | TGTGCCAGCAGTCCCGGACAGGGGCGGCAGCCCCAGCATTTT | CASSPGQGRQPQHF
NA | NA | TRBJ1-1 | 15 | TRBV6-5 | TGTGCCAGCAGTTACTCCACCGCGGGGAACACTGAAGCTTTCTTT | CASSYSTAGNTEAFF